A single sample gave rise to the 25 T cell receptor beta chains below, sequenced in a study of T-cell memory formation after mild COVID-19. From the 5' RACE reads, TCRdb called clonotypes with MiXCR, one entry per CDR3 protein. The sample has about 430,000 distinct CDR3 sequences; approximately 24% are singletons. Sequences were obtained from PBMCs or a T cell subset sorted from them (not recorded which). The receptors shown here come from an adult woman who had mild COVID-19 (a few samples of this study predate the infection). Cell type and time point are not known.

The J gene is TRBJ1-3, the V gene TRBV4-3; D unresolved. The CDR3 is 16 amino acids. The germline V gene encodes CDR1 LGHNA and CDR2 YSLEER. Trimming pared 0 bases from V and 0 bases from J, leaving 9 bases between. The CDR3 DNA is TGCGCCAGCAGCCAAGATTTTCAGAGCTCTGGAAACACCATATATTTT. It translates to CASSQDFQSSGNTIYF.

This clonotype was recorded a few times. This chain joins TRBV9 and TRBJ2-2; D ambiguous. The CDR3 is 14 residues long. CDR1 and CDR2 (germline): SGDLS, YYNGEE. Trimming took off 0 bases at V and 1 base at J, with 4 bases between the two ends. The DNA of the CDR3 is TGTGCCAGCAGCGTAGTGGTGAACACCGGGGAGCTGTTTTTT. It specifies CASSVVVNTGELFF.

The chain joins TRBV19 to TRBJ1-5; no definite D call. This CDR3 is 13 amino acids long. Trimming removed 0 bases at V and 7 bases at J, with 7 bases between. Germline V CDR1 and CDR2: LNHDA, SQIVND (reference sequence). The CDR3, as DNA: TGTGCCAGTAGTATAGATTATGGGCAGCCCCAGCATTTT. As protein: CASSIDYGQPQHF.

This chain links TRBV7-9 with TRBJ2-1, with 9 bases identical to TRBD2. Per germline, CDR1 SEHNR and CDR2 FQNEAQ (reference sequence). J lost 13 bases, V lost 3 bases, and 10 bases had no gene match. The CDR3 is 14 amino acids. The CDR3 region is CASSFGTGGRAQFF. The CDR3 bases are TGTGCCAGCAGCTTCGGTACGGGCGGGAGGGCCCAGTTCTTC. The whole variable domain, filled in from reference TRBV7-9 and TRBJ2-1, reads DTGVSQNPRHKITKRGQNVTFRCDPISEHNRLYWYRQTLGQGPEFLTYFQNEAQLEKSRLLSDRFSAERPKGSFSTLEIQRTEQGDSAMYLCASSFGTGGRAQFFGPGTRLTVL.

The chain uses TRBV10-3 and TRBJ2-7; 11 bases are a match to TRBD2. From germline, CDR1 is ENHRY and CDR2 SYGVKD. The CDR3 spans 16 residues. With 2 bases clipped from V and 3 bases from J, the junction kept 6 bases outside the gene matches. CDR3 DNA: TGTGCCATCAGTGAGGGACTAGCGGGCGCCAACTACGAGCAGTACTTC. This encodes CAISEGLAGANYEQYF.

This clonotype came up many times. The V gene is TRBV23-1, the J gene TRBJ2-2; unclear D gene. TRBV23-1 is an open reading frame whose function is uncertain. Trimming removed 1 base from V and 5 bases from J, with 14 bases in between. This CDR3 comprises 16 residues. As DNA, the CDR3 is TGCGCCAGCAGTCAATTCTTGGCTCCGTGGACCGGGGAGCTGTTTTTT. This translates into CASSQFLAPWTGELFF.

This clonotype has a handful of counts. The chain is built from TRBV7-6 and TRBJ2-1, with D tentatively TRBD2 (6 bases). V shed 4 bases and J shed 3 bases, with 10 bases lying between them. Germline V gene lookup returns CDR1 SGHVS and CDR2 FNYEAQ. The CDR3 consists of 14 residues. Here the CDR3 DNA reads TGTGCCAGCAGCTCGGCGGGGAACTACAATGAGCAGTTCTTC. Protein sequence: CASSSAGNYNEQFF.

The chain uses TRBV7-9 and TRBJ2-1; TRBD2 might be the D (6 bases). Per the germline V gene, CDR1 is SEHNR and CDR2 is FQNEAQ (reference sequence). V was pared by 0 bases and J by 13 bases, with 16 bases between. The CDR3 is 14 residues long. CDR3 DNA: TGTGCCAGCAGCTTAGCGGGGGGAGACGCGAACCAGTTCTTC. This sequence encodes CASSLAGGDANQFF.

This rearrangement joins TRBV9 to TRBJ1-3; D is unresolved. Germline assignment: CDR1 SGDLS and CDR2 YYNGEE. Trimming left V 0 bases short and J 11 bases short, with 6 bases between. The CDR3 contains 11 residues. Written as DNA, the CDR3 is TGTGCCAGCAGCGTAGGGTCCGCCATATATTTT. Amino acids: CASSVGSAIYF.

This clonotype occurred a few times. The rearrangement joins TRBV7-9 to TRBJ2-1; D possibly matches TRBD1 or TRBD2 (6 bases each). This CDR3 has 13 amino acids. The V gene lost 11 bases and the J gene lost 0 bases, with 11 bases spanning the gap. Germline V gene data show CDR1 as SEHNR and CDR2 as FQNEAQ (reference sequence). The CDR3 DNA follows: TGTGCCGCAAGGGGGGCCTCCTACAATGAGCAGTTCTTC. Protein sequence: CAARGASYNEQFF.

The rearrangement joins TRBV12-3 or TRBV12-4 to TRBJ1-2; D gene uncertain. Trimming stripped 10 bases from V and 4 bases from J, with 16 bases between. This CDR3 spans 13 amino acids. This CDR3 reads CATRVLSRYGYTF. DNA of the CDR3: TGTGCCACTAGGGTTCTGTCGCGCTATGGCTACACCTTC.

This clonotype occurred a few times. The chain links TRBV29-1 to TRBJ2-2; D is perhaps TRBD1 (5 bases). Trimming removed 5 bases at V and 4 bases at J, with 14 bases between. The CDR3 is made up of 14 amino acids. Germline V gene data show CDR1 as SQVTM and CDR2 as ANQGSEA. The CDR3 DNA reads TGCAGCGTTATGCCAGGGTCAAGCACCGGGGAGCTGTTTTTT. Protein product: CSVMPGSSTGELFF.

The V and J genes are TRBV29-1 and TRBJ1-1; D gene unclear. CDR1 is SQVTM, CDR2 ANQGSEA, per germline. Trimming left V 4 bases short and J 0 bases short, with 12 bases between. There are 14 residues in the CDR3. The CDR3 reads CSVAMGRMNTEAFF. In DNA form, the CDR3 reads TGCAGCGTTGCGATGGGCAGAATGAACACTGAAGCTTTCTTT. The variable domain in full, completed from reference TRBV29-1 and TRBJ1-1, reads SAVISQKPSRDICQRGTSLTIQCQVDSQVTMMFWYRQQPGQSLTLIATANQGSEATYESGFVIDKFPISRPNLTFSTLTVSNMSPEDSSIYLCSVAMGRMNTEAFFGQGTRLTVV.

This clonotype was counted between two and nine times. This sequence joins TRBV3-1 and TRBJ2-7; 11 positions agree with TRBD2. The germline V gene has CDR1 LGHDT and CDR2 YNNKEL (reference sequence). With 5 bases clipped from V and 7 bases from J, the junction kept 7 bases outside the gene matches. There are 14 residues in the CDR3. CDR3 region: CASSIAGGPQEQYF. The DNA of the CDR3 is TGTGCCAGCAGCATAGCGGGAGGGCCCCAGGAGCAGTACTTC.

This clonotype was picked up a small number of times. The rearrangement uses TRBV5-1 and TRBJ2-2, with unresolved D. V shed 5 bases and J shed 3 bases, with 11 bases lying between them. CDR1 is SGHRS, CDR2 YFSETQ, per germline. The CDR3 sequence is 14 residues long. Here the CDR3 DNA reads TGCGCCAGCAGAGAGGTCACCTACACCGGGGAGCTGTTTTTT. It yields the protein CASREVTYTGELFF.

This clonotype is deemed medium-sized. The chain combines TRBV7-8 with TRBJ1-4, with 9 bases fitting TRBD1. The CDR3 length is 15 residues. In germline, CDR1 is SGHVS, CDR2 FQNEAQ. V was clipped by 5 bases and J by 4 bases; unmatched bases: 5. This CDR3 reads CASSRGGQGNEKLFF. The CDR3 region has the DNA TGTGCCAGCAGCCGCGGGGGACAGGGTAATGAAAAACTGTTTTTT.

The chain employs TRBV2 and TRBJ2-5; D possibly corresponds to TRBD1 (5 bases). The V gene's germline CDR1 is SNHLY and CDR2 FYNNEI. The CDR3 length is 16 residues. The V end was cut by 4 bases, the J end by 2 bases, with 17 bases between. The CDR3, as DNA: TGTGCCAGCAGTGCGCGAATGGGGCAGCCTCAAGAGACCCAGTACTTC. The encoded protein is CASSARMGQPQETQYF.

CDR3 DNA sequence: TGTGCCACCAGTGATCCCCCGCCGGATACGCAGTATTTT. Translation gives CATSDPPPDTQYF. V gene TRBV24-1 combines with J gene TRBJ2-3; D is ambiguous. The germline gives CDR1 KGHDR, CDR2 SFDVKD. Trimming left V 3 bases short and J 6 bases short, with 9 bases between. The CDR3 is made up of 13 amino acids.

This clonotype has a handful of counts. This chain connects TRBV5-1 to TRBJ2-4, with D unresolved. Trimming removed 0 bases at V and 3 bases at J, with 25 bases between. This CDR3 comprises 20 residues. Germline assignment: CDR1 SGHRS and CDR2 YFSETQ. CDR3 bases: TGCGCCAGCAGCTTGGGGCGGATTTCGGCGGACCCTGAGGTCAAAAACATTCAGTACTTC. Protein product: CASSLGRISADPEVKNIQYF.

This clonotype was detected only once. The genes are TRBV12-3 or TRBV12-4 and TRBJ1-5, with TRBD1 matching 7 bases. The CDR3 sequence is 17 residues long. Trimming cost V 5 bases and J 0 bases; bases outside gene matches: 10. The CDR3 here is CASSRSLQGISNQPQHF. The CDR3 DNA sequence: TGTGCCAGCAGTCGAAGCTTACAGGGGATTAGCAATCAGCCCCAGCATTTT.

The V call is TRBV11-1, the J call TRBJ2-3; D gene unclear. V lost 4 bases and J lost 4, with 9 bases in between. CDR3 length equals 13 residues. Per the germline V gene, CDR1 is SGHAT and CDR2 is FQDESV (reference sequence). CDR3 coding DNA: TGTGCCAGCAGCTCTTCAAGACCAGATACGCAGTATTTT. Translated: CASSSSRPDTQYF. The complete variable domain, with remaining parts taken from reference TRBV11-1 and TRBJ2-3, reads EAEVAQSPRYKITEKSQAVAFWCDPISGHATLYWYRQILGQGPELLVQFQDESVVDDSQLPKDRFSAERLKGVDSTLKIQPAELGDSAMYLCASSSSRPDTQYFGPGTRLTVL.

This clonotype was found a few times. The CDR3 protein is CASSIATRRTTNEKLFF. CDR3 in DNA: TGTGCCAGTAGTATCGCGACAAGAAGAACAACTAATGAAAAACTGTTTTTT. The rearrangement joins TRBV19 to TRBJ1-4; no reliable D call. Germline CDR1 LNHDA, CDR2 SQIVND (reference sequence). The V and J ends lost 3 bases and 0 bases respectively, with 14 bases between them. The CDR3 loop spans 17 amino acids.

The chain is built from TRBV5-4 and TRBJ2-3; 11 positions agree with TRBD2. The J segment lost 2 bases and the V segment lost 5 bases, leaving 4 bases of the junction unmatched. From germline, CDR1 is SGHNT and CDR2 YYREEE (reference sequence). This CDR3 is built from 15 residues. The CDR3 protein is CASRRTSGLTDTQYF. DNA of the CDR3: TGTGCCAGCAGGCGGACTAGCGGGCTCACAGATACGCAGTATTTT.

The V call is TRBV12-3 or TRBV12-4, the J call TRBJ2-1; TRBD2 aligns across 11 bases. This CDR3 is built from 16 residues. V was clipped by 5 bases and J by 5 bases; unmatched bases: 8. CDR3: CASSRHSGGVHNEQFF. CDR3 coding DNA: TGTGCCAGCAGTCGCCATAGCGGGGGGGTACACAATGAGCAGTTCTTC.

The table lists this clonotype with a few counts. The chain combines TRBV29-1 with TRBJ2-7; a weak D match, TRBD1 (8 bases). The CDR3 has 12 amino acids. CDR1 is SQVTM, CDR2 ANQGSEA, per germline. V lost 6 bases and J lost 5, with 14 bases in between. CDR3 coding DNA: TGCAGCGTGGGGGGGACAGGAGACGAGCAGTACTTC. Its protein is CSVGGTGDEQYF.